The 25 T cell receptor beta chains given below trace back to one sample, sequenced in a study of monozygotic twins with inflammatory bowel disease. From its re-call of the 5' RACE reads, TCRdb lists each CDR3 protein once, without DNA. This specimen shows nearly 450,000 distinct CDR3 sequences; the ten leading clones hold more than 2%. Sequences were obtained from blood. These receptors all come from a human donor with ulcerative colitis or Crohn's disease, or a healthy co-twin of an affected twin (not recorded which).

The chain couples TRBV5-1 to TRBJ2-3; TCRdb's assignment of TRBD1 cannot be checked, as there is no DNA. This CDR3 contains 18 residues. Germline CDR1 and CDR2: SGHRS and YFSETQ. CDR3 protein: CASSPSLSTAIPTDTQYF.

The gene calls are TRBV12-3 or TRBV12-4 and TRBJ1-2. The CDR3 has 14 amino acids. CDR3 region: CASSFGGTRKGYTF.

J is TRBJ2-5 and V is TRBV29-1; TCRdb gives TRBD2 as the D gene, but with no DNA this cannot be confirmed. Germline CDR1 is SQVTM and CDR2 is ANQGSEA. This CDR3 region has 14 residues. CDR3 amino acids: CSASGGAGQETQYF.

This chain joins TRBV29-1 and TRBJ2-1; lacking DNA, the TRBD1 call made by TCRdb goes unchecked. CDR3 length: 15 residues. In germline, CDR1 is SQVTM, CDR2 ANQGSEA. The chain's CDR3 is CSVGTGQGVPNEQFF.

The rearrangement uses TRBV14 and TRBJ2-1; TCRdb gives TRBD2 as the D gene, but with no DNA this cannot be confirmed. This CDR3 spans 16 amino acids. Germline CDR1 reads SGHDN; CDR2 reads FVKESK. The CDR3 loop is CASSHYNSGRSNEQFF.

The genes are TRBV4-1 and TRBJ2-1; the D call of TRBD2 rests on TCRdb alone, since no DNA is present to check it. Germline V gives CDR1 MGHRA, CDR2 YSYEKL. This CDR3 is built from 16 residues. CDR3 in amino acids: CASSSRTSGKDNEQFF.

This chain links TRBV5-1 with TRBJ2-7; TCRdb picks TRBD1, but there is no DNA to check that call. In germline, CDR1 is SGHRS, CDR2 YFSETQ. The CDR3 length is 14 residues. CDR3 sequence reads: CASSTTGPSYEQYF.

V usage is TRBV12-3 or TRBV12-4 and J usage is TRBJ2-7. CDR3 length: 15 amino acids. CDR3 region: CASGLALGSSYEQYF.

The CDR3 loop reads CASSHRTGSGEQFF. The chain joins TRBV3-1 to TRBJ2-1; the D call from TCRdb, TRBD1, cannot be confirmed without DNA. Germline CDR1 and CDR2: LGHDT and YNNKEL (reference sequence). The CDR3 length is 14 residues.

The rearrangement joins TRBV28 to TRBJ2-7; lacking DNA, the TRBD2 call made by TCRdb goes unchecked. CDR1 MDHEN and CDR2 SYDVKM come from the germline V gene. The CDR3 has 15 residues. This chain's CDR3 is CASSSSGGAPYEQYF. Looking up the rest from reference TRBV28 and TRBJ2-7 gives the full variable domain: DVKVTQSSRYLVKRTGEKVFLECVQDMDHENMFWYRQDPGLGLRLIYFSYDVKMKEKGDIPEGYSVSREKKERFSLILESASTNQTSMYLCASSSSGGAPYEQYFGPGTRLTVT.

The gene calls are TRBV10-3 and TRBJ2-7; the TCRdb D gene call, TRBD2, has no DNA to confirm it. The V gene's germline CDR1 is ENHRY and CDR2 SYGVKD. The CDR3 loop spans 13 amino acids. CDR3 loop: CATATSVTYEQYF.

The V call is TRBV19, the J call TRBJ1-5; the TRBD1 assignment by TCRdb is unverifiable without DNA. From germline, CDR1 is LNHDA and CDR2 SQIVND (reference sequence). The CDR3 extends over 15 amino acids. The CDR3: CASSRTGGGNQPQHF.

The J gene is TRBJ1-5, the V gene TRBV6-2 or TRBV6-3; TCRdb indicates TRBD1, and absent DNA this call remains unverified. Germline V gene data show CDR1 as MNHEY and CDR2 as SVGEGT. CDR3 length: 14 residues. This chain's CDR3 is CASSRPLGHQPQHF.

The genes are TRBV7-6 and TRBJ2-3. The CDR3 runs 15 residues. Germline-derived CDR1 and CDR2 are SGHVS and FNYEAQ. Here the CDR3 reads CASSPGWASTDTQYF. Looking up the rest from reference TRBV7-6 and TRBJ2-3 gives the full variable domain: GAGVSQSPRYKVTKRGQDVALRCDPISGHVSLYWYRQALGQGPEFLTYFNYEAQQDKSGLPNDRFSAERPEGSISTLTIQRTEQRDSAMYRCASSPGWASTDTQYFGPGTRLTVL.

The V call is TRBV20-1, the J call TRBJ2-3; lacking DNA, the TRBD1 call made by TCRdb goes unchecked. The germline V gene encodes CDR1 DFQATT and CDR2 SNEGSKA (reference sequence). The CDR3 sequence is 13 residues long. The CDR3 region is CSASMQGPDTQYF.

This rearrangement joins TRBV3-1 to TRBJ2-7; as DNA is missing, the TRBD1 call by TCRdb cannot be tested. The germline gives CDR1 LGHDT, CDR2 YNNKEL (reference sequence). The CDR3 spans 15 residues. CDR3 amino acids: CASSQGEGVNYEQYF.

This rearrangement joins TRBV12-3 or TRBV12-4 to TRBJ2-1; as DNA is missing, the TRBD2 call by TCRdb cannot be tested. There are 15 residues in the CDR3. The chain's CDR3 is CASRVSGTSGHEQFF.

V usage is TRBV6-2 or TRBV6-3 and J usage is TRBJ1-3; as DNA is missing, the TRBD1 call by TCRdb cannot be tested. From germline, CDR1 is MNHEY and CDR2 SVGEGT. The CDR3 is 16 residues long. CDR3 sequence reads: CASSYVARDRRDTIYF.

This chain connects TRBV12-3 or TRBV12-4 to TRBJ1-1; TCRdb designates TRBD1, a call that cannot be tested without DNA. The CDR3 is 13 residues long. The CDR3 sequence: CATRGQGGTEAFF.

The CDR3 is CASSLGGSSGSYEQYF. The chain recombines TRBV5-1 with TRBJ2-7; the TCRdb call, TRBD2, lacks DNA for checking. This CDR3 is built from 16 residues. Per germline, CDR1 SGHRS and CDR2 YFSETQ.

The chain couples TRBV5-1 to TRBJ2-2. This CDR3 region has 15 residues. The germline gives CDR1 SGHRS, CDR2 YFSETQ. The CDR3: CASSLNLANTGELFF.

V gene TRBV12-3 or TRBV12-4 combines with J gene TRBJ2-3; the D call of TRBD1 rests on TCRdb alone, since no DNA is present to check it. The CDR3 contains 15 residues. The CDR3 protein is CASSQGTGNTDTQYF.

The gene calls are TRBV3-1 and TRBJ1-6. This CDR3 has 15 amino acids. CDR1 and CDR2 (germline): LGHDT, YNNKEL (reference sequence). CDR3 sequence reads: CASSQYKSGGSPLHF.

The chain carries TRBV7-2 and TRBJ2-3; TCRdb designates TRBD1, a call that cannot be tested without DNA. Germline V gene sequence: CDR1 SGHTA, CDR2 FQGNSA. There are 17 residues in the CDR3. The CDR3 sequence is CASSLVVGGATTDTQYF.

The rearrangement links TRBV27 to TRBJ2-1; the D gene TCRdb calls, TRBD2, cannot be checked with no DNA. The length of the CDR3 is 14 residues. CDR1 and CDR2 (germline): MNHEY, SMNVEV (reference sequence). The CDR3 loop reads CASSSLGRFHEQFF.